This T cell receptor (beta chain) stems from a study of shared clonotypes between healthy human individuals (TCRdb year 2020). Study-wide context: The cohort comprised two women and a few men aged 18 to 49 years. For each donor, three plates each were used for CD4 naive and CD4 memory, two plates were used for CD8 naive, and one plate was used for CD8 memory. Blood TCR repertoires of five healthy adults were deeply sequenced to estimate repertoire size and the extent of clonotype sharing between individuals. Between about 0.85 and 8.9 billion PBMCs per donor were obtained by leukapheresis. Different laboratories and diverse techniques were used to prepare libraries and sequence TCR repertoires, to increase sequencing depth and limit assay-specific biases. The study at large found these results: Naive subsets generally had larger estimated clonotype richness than memory subsets did. Sharing across a handful of donors was observed for around 5% of naive CD4, about 3.2% of naive CD8, over 2% of memory CD4, and less than 0.45% of memory CD8 clonotypes. Only blood was sampled, and tissue TCR repertoires likely differ from those in blood. Rarefaction of sorted-subset datasets indicated incomplete sequencing despite the large sequencing depth. Compared with non-shared clonotypes, the clonotypes found in all four sorted-subset donors had higher generation probabilities. The small number of donors limited the genetic and exposure-history diversity represented. Based on pairwise subsampling, the degree of clonotype sharing among donors was expected to be affected by sequencing depth.

TCR CDR3 regions were amplified from genomic DNA by multiplex PCR using the deep immunoSEQ assay. For each cell subset, the extracted genomic DNA was distributed evenly across all wells of several immunoSEQ 96-well plates, and each plate served as one replicate. For sorted subsets, approximately 200 ng of genomic DNA, equivalent to 30,000 or so T cell genomes, went into each replicate PCR. Purified libraries were measured with a Qubit 3.0 fluorometer, size-checked on a Bioanalyzer 2100, and measured again with the KAPA Library Quantification kit. A separate single-read 150-cycle Illumina NextSeq 550 flow cell was used to sequence each immunoSEQ 96-well plate. The published analysis was carried out like this. Because the immunoSEQ output held only junctional sequences and lacked quality scores, the filtering could not match the filtering applied to full-length reads. Sequences were annotated with PyIR, a Python wrapper for IgBLAST v1.9, and V/J genes and CDR3 were assigned using IMGT germline references. Any read was removed if the V/J assignment was weak (E-value above 1e-6), the CDR3 was missing, or the read contained stop codons, out-of-frame junctions, or ambiguous translated residues. V3J clonotypes were defined by identical inferred V gene, J gene, and CDR3 amino acid sequence. Percentage overlap between repertoires was computed as shared unique clonotypes divided by the size of the smaller repertoire. Repertoire richness was assessed with RTK rarefaction, the Chao1 estimator, and Recon v2.1 estimates of unobserved clonotypes. Generation probabilities for all TCRbeta clonotypes obtained by the gDNA method from a handful of donors were computed using OLGA. Here the immuneACCESS table is served through TCRdb, limited to in-frame sequences with V and J called. Missing clones are a known gap in these copies; in checked studies unresolved V genes cover under half, and the rest lacks a known reason. The V and J calls and the clone size are those of that table, but D and trimming were determined from the DNA. Counted in this sample were about 1.1 million clones; around 82% of them appeared once. 0.5% to 0.65% of the sample goes to the ten largest clones.

Turning to this clone: The clone's antigen remains unknown. It has no much larger one-base neighbor in the sample; base qualities were not kept.

The donors were healthy, HIV-negative adults who had no recently reported acute infections or vaccinations. Only Caucasian adults living in Nashville, Tennessee, USA were represented among the donors. CD4+ T cells were enriched by magnetic negative selection; naive cells were then positively selected on CD45RA, and the negative fraction formed the memory subset. After blood collection by leukapheresis, PBMCs were isolated using Ficoll-Histopaque density gradient centrifugation and then cryopreserved in the vapor phase of liquid nitrogen. Analytical flow cytometry was used to check the purity and quantity of each magnetically sorted T cell population. Genomic DNA was isolated from each sorted fraction and quantified by UV absorbance on a Nanodrop 2000c. The cysteine opens and the phenylalanine closes a CDR3 of 14 amino acids. Only CDR3 DNA remains: 42 bases, in frame from the first base. Deletion took 2 bases off V and 4 bases off J, with a span of 8 bases between the germline ends. The germline V gene supplies CDR1 MNHNS and CDR2 SASEGT.

The clonotype comes from a man aged 18 to 30 in good health. Some clones in this sample may be carry-over from other donors' samples. The sample consisted of memory CD4+ T cells from PBMCs. The cell subset or site tag for this specimen amounts to: CD45RA-negative fraction. The rearranged segments are TRBV6-1 and TRBJ2-2; the D gene is not confidently resolved. The bases read TGTGCCAGCAGTGAATCAACAATCACCGGGGAGCTGTTTTTT. It translates as CASSESTITGELFF.